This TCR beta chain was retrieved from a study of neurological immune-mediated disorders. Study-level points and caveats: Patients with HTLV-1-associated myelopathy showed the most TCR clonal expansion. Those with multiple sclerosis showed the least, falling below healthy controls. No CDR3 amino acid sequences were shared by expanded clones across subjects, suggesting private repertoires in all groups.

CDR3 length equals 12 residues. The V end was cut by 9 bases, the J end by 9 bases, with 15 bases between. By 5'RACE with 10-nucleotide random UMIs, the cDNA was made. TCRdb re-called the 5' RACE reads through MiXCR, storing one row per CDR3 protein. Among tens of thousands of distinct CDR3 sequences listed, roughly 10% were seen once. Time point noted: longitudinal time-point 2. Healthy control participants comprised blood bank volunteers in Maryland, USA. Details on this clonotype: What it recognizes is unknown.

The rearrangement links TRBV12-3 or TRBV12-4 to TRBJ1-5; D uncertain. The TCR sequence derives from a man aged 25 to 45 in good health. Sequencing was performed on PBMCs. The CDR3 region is CASSQSGGPQHF. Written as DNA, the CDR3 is TGTGCCAGTAGCCAGAGTGGCGGGCCCCAGCATTTT.